This TCR beta chain derives from a study of blood T cell repertoires in COVID-19. Across the study: The samples span acute and convalescent COVID-19 from the United States, Italy and Spain. Sources were T cells, B-cell-depleted T cells, or PBMCs; the material itself was cDNA or gDNA.

The CDR3 loop spans 14 amino acids. The V gene lost 3 bases and the J gene lost 5 bases, with 11 bases spanning the gap. CDR1 and CDR2 (germline): SGHVS, FQNEAQ. As handled by the study authors: Estimated nucleated cell counts came from reference gene primer amplification. Some clones are missing from TCRdb's copy, which holds only in-frame ones; the method was immunoSEQ multiplex PCR. D and trimming were read from the DNA, whereas the V and J calls and clone size are those reported in that table. The data show under 50,000 clones, 90% seen once. The source is a man between 65 and 79 years old with active COVID-19. Material: peripheral blood. The V call is TRBV7-8, the J call TRBJ1-5; TRBD1 might be the D (6 bases). The CDR3, as DNA: TGTGCCAGCAGCTTTGGACAGCTCGATCAGCCCCAGCATTTT. Translation gives CASSFGQLDQPQHF. Drawing the rest from reference TRBV7-8 and TRBJ1-5, the complete variable domain is GAGVSQSPRYKVAKRGQDVALRCDPISGHVSLFWYQQALGQGPEFLTYFQNEAQLDKSGLPSDRFFAERPEGSVSTLKIQRTQQEDSAVYLCASSFGQLDQPQHFGDGTRLSIL.